Included here is one T cell receptor beta chain sequence, with context. The data were taken from a study of blood T cell repertoires in COVID-19. Across the whole study: T cells, B-cell-depleted T cells, or PBMCs supplied cDNA or gDNA.

The junction had 2 bases not matched to a gene; V was cut back by 1 base and J by 2 bases. The germline V gene encodes CDR1 LNHDA and CDR2 SQIVND (reference sequence). There are 16 residues in the CDR3. In the original analysis: Scientists estimated how many nucleated cells there were by amplifying reference gene primers. The method was immunoSEQ multiplex PCR; TCRdb's version includes in-frame clones alone and lacks a portion of them. V, J and clone size reflect that table, while D and trimming were determined from the DNA. The table lists 300,000 to 400,000 clones, around nine tenths of them singletons.

The rearrangement uses TRBV19 and TRBJ2-5, with 12 bases lining up with TRBD2. This sequence was found in a woman aged 18-30 years who had recovered from COVID-19. Sequenced: peripheral blood. CDR3 in DNA: TGTGCCAGTAGTATAGGGACTAGCGGGAATCAAGAGACCCAGTACTTC. This encodes CASSIGTSGNQETQYF.